This TCR beta chain was documented in a study of shared clonotypes between healthy human individuals (dated by TCRdb to between 2020 and 2021). Context from the whole study: A few men and a couple of women, aged 18 to 49 years, made up the cohort. For each donor, CD4 naive and CD4 memory were each run on three plates, CD8 naive on two plates, and CD8 memory on one plate. The study deeply sequenced blood TCR repertoires of several healthy adults to estimate repertoire size and the extent of clonotype sharing between individuals. Libraries were prepared and TCR repertoires were sequenced by different laboratories using diverse techniques, in order to increase sequencing depth and limit assay-specific biases. Leukapheresis yielded between about 0.85 and 9 billion PBMCs per donor.

TCR CDR3 regions were amplified from genomic DNA by multiplex PCR using the deep immunoSEQ assay. Extracted genomic DNA from each cell subset was distributed evenly across all wells of several immunoSEQ 96-well plates, and each plate was treated as a replicate. Each replicate PCR for sorted subsets received roughly 200 ng genomic DNA, equal to about 29,000 T cell genomes. The purified libraries were quantified using a Qubit 3.0 fluorometer, sized with a Bioanalyzer 2100, and then quantified again using the KAPA Library Quantification kit. A separate single-read 150-cycle Illumina NextSeq 550 flow cell was used to sequence each immunoSEQ 96-well plate. Turning to the authors' computational methods: Because only junctional sequences without quality scores were contained in the immunoSEQ output, filtering matching that applied to full-length reads could not be performed. Sequences were annotated with PyIR, a Python wrapper for IgBLAST v1.9, using IMGT germline references to assign V/J genes and CDR3. Reads with weak V/J assignments (E-value above 1e-6), missing CDR3, stop codons, out-of-frame junctions, or ambiguous translated residues were removed. V3J clonotypes were defined by identical inferred V gene, J gene, and CDR3 amino acid sequence. Percentage overlap between repertoires was calculated by dividing the number of shared unique clonotypes by the size of the smaller repertoire. Three approaches were used to assess repertoire richness: RTK rarefaction, the Chao1 estimator, and Recon v2.1 estimates of unobserved clonotypes. For all TCRbeta clonotypes obtained by the gDNA method from four donors, generation probabilities were computed with OLGA. Drawn from immuneACCESS, this table holds only the in-frame rearrangements with V and J called that TCRdb kept. Clones are partly lost; checked studies trace under half to an unresolved V gene and leave the rest unexplained. Clone size and V and J calls were adopted from that table, with D and trimming inferred from the DNA. The sample includes 2 million to 3 million clones, with roughly 93% observed a single time. The ten largest make up approximately 0.36% of the sample.

This clone was recorded once. Its antigen target is currently unknown. No base qualities exist here, and no much larger clone lies one base off it. Paper-wide results and their limitations: The genetic and exposure-history diversity represented was limited by the small number of donors. Compared with non-shared clonotypes, the clonotypes found in all four sorted-subset donors had higher generation probabilities. Pairwise subsampling led to the expectation that sequencing depth would affect the degree of clonotype sharing among donors. Only blood was sampled, and tissue TCR repertoires likely differ from those in blood. Rarefaction of sorted-subset datasets indicated incomplete sequencing despite the large sequencing depth. Naive subsets generally had larger estimated clonotype richness than memory subsets did. Approximately 4.8% of naive CD4, roughly 3.6% of naive CD8, approximately 2% of memory CD4, and approximately 0.39% of memory CD8 clonotypes were shared across a handful of donors.

Healthy HIV-negative adults with no recently reported acute infections or vaccinations were included as donors. All donors were Caucasian adults living in Nashville, Tennessee, USA. CD4+ T cells were enriched by magnetic negative selection; naive cells were then positively selected on CD45RA, and the negative fraction formed the memory subset. Blood was collected by leukapheresis, and PBMCs were isolated by Ficoll-Histopaque density gradient centrifugation and then cryopreserved in liquid nitrogen vapor phase. Analytical flow cytometry was used to check the purity and quantity of each magnetically sorted T cell population. Each sorted fraction had its genomic DNA isolated and then quantified by UV absorbance on a Nanodrop 2000c. The sample comprised naive CD4+ T cells from PBMCs. The sample's cell subset or site label is to be understood as: CD45RA+ positively selected. The TCR originated in a man aged 18-30 years in good health. Some clones in this sample may be carry-over from other donors' samples.

CDR3 sequence: CASSPGGQGQSNEKLFF. The DNA is TGCGCCAGCAGCCCGGGAGGGCAGGGGCAATCTAATGAAAAACTGTTTTTT. The chain links TRBV5-1 with TRBJ1-4; 6 matching bases give a weak D call of TRBD1. The cysteine opens and the phenylalanine closes a CDR3 of 17 amino acids. Only the CDR3 part of the read is kept: 51 bases, read in frame from the first base. The germline V gene supplies CDR1 SGHRS and CDR2 YFSETQ. V is clipped by 4 bases and J by 3 bases, and the sequence between their germline boundaries is 19 bases long.